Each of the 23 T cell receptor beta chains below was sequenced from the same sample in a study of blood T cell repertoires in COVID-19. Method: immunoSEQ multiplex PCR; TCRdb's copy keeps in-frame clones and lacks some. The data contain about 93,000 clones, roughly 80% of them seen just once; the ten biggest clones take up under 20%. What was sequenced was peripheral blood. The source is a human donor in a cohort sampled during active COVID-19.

The CDR3: CASSLQGAEEKLFF. In nucleotides, the CDR3 is TGTGCCAGCAGCTTGCAAGGGGCTGAGGAAAAACTGTTTTTT. The chain links TRBV5-4 to TRBJ1-4; D is possibly TRBD1 (5 bases). This CDR3 comprises 14 residues. V lost 1 base to trimming and J lost 8 bases, with 12 bases between them. Germline V gives CDR1 SGHNT, CDR2 YYREEE (reference sequence).

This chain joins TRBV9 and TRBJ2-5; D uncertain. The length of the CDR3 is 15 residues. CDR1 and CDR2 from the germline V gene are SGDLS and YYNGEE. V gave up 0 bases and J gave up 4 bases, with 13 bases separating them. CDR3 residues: CASSVGVSVVETQYF. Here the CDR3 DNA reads TGTGCCAGCAGCGTAGGAGTTTCCGTCGTAGAGACCCAGTACTTC. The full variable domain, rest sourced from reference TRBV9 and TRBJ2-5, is DSGVTQTPKHLITATGQRVTLRCSPRSGDLSVYWYQQSLDQGLQFLIQYYNGEERAKGNILERFSAQQFPDLHSELNLSSLELGDSALYFCASSVGVSVVETQYFGPGTRLLVL.

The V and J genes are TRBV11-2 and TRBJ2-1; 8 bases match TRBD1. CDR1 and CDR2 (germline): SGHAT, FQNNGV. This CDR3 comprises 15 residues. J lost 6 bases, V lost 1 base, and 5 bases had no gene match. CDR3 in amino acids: CASSLGATGGNEQFF. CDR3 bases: TGTGCCAGCAGCTTAGGGGCTACAGGGGGCAATGAGCAGTTCTTC.

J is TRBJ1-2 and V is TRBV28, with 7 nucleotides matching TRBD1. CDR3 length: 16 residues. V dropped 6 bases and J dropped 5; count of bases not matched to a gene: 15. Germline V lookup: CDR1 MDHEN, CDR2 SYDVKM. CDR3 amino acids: CASRRSLRGQKYGYTF. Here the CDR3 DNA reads TGTGCCAGCAGAAGGTCCCTCAGGGGACAGAAGTATGGCTACACCTTC.

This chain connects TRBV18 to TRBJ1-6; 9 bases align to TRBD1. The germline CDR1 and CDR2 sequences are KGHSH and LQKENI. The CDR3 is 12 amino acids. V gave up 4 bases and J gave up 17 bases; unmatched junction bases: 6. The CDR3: CASSHDRDRVHF. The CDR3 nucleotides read TGTGCCAGCTCACACGACCGGGACAGGGTCCACTTT.

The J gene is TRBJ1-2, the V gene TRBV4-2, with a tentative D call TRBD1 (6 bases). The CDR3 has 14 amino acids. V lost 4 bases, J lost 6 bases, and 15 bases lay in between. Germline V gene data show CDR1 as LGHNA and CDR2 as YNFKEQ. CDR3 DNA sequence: TGTGCCAGCAGCCTCGTCCCAGGGGCTAATGGCTACACCTTC. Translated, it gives CASSLVPGANGYTF.

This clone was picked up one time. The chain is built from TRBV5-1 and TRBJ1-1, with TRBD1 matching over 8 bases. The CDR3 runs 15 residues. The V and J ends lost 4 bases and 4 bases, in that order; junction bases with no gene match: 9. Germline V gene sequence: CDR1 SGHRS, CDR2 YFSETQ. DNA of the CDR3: TGCGCCAGCAGCCTCTCGACTACAGGGGGCACTGAAGCTTTCTTT. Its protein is CASSLSTTGGTEAFF.

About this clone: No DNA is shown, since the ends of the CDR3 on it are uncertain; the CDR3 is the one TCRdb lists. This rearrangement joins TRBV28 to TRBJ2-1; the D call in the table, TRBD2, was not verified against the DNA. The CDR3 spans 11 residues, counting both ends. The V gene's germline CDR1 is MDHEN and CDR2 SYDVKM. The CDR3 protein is CVVASGTIRFF.

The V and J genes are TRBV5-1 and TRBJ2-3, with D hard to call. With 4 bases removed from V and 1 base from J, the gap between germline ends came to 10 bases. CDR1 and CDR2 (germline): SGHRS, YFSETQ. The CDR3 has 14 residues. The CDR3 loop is CASSPRERTDTQYF. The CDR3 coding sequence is TGCGCCAGCAGCCCACGAGAGCGCACAGATACGCAGTATTTT.

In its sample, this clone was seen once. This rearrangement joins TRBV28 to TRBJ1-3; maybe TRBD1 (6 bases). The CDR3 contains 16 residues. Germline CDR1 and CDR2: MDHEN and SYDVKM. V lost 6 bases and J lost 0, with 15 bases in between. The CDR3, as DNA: TGTGCCAGCAGCCGCGATGGACAGCACTCTGGAAACACCATATATTTT. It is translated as CASSRDGQHSGNTIYF.

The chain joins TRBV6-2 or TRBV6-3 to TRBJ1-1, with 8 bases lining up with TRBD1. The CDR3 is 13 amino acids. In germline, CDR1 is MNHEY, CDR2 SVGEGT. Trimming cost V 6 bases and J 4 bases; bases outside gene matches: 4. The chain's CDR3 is CASSRTGGTEAFF. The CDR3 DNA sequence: TGTGCCAGCAGCCGAACAGGGGGCACTGAAGCTTTCTTT.

The CDR3 region has the DNA TGTGCCAGCAGTTACTCGACAAACAATGAGCAGTTCTTC. This encodes CASSYSTNNEQFF. The chain joins TRBV6-6 to TRBJ2-1; D unresolved. The CDR3 extends over 13 amino acids. From germline, CDR1 is MNHNY and CDR2 SVGAGI (reference sequence). V shed 0 bases and J shed 5 bases, with 5 bases lying between them.

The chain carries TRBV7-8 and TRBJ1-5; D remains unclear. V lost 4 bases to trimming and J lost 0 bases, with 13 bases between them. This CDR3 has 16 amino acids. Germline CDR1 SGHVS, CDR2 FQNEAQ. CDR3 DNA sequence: TGTGCCAGCAGCTCCATTGCCGGGTATAGCAATCAGCCCCAGCATTTT. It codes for CASSSIAGYSNQPQHF.

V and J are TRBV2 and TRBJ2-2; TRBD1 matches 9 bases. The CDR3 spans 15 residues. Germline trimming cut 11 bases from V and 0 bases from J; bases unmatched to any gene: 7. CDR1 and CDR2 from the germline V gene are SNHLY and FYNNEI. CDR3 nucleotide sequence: TGTGCCGGCCGCGGGACAGGGACGAACACCGGGGAGCTGTTTTTT. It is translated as CAGRGTGTNTGELFF.

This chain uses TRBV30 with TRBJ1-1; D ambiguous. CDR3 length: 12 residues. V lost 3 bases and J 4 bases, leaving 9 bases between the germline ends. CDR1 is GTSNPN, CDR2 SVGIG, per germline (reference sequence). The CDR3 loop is CAWRKPGTEAFF. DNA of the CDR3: TGTGCCTGGAGAAAGCCGGGCACTGAAGCTTTCTTT.

The CDR3 sequence: CASSLGDRKETQYF. The CDR3 DNA sequence: TGCGCCAGCAGCTTGGGCGACAGAAAAGAGACCCAGTACTTC. The V call is TRBV5-1, the J call TRBJ2-5; TRBD1 is a possible D gene (5 bases). Trimming left V 0 bases short and J 3 bases short, with 9 bases between. Germline lookup yields CDR1 SGHRS and CDR2 YFSETQ. The CDR3 spans 14 residues.

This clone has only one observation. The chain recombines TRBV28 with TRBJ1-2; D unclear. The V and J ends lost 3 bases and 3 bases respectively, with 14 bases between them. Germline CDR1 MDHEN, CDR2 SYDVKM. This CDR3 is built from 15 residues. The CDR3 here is CASSFGGGGDYGYTF. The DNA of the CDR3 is TGTGCCAGCAGTTTTGGAGGAGGCGGCGACTATGGCTACACCTTC.

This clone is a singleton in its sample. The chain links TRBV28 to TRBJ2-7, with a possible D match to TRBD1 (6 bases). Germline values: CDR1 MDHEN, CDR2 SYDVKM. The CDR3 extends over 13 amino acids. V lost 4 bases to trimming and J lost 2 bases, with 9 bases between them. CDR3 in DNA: TGTGCCAGCAGTTCCCCAGGGGCCTACGAGCAGTACTTC. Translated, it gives CASSSPGAYEQYF.

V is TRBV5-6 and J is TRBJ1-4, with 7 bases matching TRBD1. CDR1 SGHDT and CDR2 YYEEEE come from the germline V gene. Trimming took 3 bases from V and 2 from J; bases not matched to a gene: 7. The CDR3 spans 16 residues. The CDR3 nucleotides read TGTGCCAGCAGCTACTACGTGGGACAGACTAATGAAAAACTGTTTTTT. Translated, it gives CASSYYVGQTNEKLFF.

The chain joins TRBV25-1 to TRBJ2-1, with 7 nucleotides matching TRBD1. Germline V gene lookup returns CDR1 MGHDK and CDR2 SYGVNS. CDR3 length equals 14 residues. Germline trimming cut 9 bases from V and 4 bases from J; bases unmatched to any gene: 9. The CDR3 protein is CASKFRDSYNEQFF. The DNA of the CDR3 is TGTGCCAGTAAATTCCGGGACAGTTACAATGAGCAGTTCTTC.

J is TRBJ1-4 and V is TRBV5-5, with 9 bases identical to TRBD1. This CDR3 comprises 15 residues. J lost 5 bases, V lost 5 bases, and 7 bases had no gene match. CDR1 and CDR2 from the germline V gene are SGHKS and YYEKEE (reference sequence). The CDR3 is CASRLRGTGNEKLFF. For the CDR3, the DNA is TGTGCCAGCAGATTACGTGGGACAGGGAATGAAAAACTGTTTTTT.

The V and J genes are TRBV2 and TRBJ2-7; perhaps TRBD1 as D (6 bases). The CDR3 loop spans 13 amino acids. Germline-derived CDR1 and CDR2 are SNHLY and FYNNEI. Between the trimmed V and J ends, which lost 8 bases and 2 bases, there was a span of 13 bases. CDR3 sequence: CASLQGRPYEQYF. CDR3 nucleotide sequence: TGTGCCAGCTTACAGGGAAGACCCTACGAGCAGTACTTC.

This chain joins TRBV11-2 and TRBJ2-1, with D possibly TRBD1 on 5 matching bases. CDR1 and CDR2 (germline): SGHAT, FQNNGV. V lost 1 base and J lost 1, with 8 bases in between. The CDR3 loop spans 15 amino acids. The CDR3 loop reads CASSLARTSYNEQFF. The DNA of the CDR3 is TGTGCCAGCAGCTTAGCTAGGACATCCTACAATGAGCAGTTCTTC.